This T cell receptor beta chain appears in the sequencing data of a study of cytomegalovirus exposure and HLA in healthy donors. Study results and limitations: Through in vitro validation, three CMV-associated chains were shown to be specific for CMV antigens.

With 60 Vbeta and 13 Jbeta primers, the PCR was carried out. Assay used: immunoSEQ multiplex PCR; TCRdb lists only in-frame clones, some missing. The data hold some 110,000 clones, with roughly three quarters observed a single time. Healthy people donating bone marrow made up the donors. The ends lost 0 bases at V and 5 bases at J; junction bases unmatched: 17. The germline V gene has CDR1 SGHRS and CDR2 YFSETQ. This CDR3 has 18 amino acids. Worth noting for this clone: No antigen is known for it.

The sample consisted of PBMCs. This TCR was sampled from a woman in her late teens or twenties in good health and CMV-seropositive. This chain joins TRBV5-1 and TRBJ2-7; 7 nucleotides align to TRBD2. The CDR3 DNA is TGCGCCAGCAGCTTGGCCGCCCGCGTTAGGCGGGAGTACCACGAGCAGTACTTC. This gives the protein CASSLAARVRREYHEQYF. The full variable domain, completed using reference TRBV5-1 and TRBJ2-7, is KAGVTQTPRYLIKTRGQQVTLSCSPISGHRSVSWYQQTPGQGLQFLFEYFSETQRNKGNFPGRFSGRQFSNSRSEMNVSTLELGDSALYLCASSLAARVRREYHEQYFGPGTRLTVT.